Each of the 20 T cell receptor beta chains below was sequenced from the same sample in a study of cytomegalovirus exposure and HLA in healthy donors (dated by TCRdb to 2016 to 2017). The receptor library was made with the immunoSEQ multiplex PCR assay. The table comes from immuneACCESS by way of TCRdb, which keeps in-frame sequences with V and J called. Part of the clones is missing from these tables; in studies checked, under half for an unresolved V gene and the rest for unknown reasons. The sample profile shows a few hundred thousand clones; about 90% of them were found once. 12% of the sample lies in the top ten. The sample comprised PBMCs. The receptor source for this set is a man aged 18 to 30 in good health and CMV-seropositive.

This sequence joins TRBV5-1 and TRBJ2-1, with TRBD2 matching 12 bases. Trimming removed 4 bases from V and 3 bases from J; junction bases left unmatched: 2. CDR1 and CDR2 from the germline V gene are SGHRS and YFSETQ. The CDR3 contains 15 residues. The CDR3: CASSTGLAGYNEQFF. In DNA, the CDR3 is TGCGCCAGCAGCACGGGACTAGCGGGCTACAATGAGCAGTTCTTC.

The chain recombines TRBV19 with TRBJ2-1, with 10 bases lining up with TRBD2. V gave up 4 bases and J gave up 8 bases; unmatched junction bases: 14. The germline gives CDR1 LNHDA, CDR2 SQIVND (reference sequence). The CDR3 has 17 residues. CDR3: CASSSGLGLAGADEQFF. CDR3 in DNA: TGTGCCAGTAGTAGTGGGTTGGGGCTAGCGGGGGCGGATGAGCAGTTCTTC.

The chain couples TRBV5-1 to TRBJ1-2, with 9 positions matching TRBD1. V was clipped by 4 bases and J by 8 bases; unmatched bases: 9. This CDR3 spans 14 amino acids. Germline CDR1 and CDR2: SGHRS and YFSETQ. CDR3 sequence: CASSAAGTGKGYTF. The CDR3, as DNA: TGCGCCAGCAGCGCAGCGGGGACAGGGAAAGGCTACACCTTC.

The CDR3 protein is CAIPIRDRSTGTNGYTF. Here the CDR3 DNA reads TGTGCCATCCCAATCCGGGACAGGAGTACTGGAACGAACGGCTACACCTTC. V is TRBV28 and J is TRBJ1-2, with 8 bases fitting TRBD1. In germline, CDR1 is MDHEN, CDR2 SYDVKM. Germline trimming cut 10 bases from V and 8 bases from J; bases unmatched to any gene: 24. The CDR3 loop spans 17 amino acids.

The V gene is TRBV19, the J gene TRBJ2-7; a possible D gene is TRBD1 (5 bases). CDR1 LNHDA and CDR2 SQIVND come from the germline V gene (reference sequence). The CDR3 is 13 amino acids. V lost 1 base, J lost 3 bases, and 7 bases lay in between. CDR3 amino acids: CASSIGDSYEQYF. CDR3 DNA sequence: TGTGCCAGTAGTATAGGTGACAGCTACGAGCAGTACTTC.

V and J are TRBV28 and TRBJ2-7, with D maybe TRBD2 (6 bases). V was trimmed by 3 bases and J by 2 bases, leaving 20 bases between them. Germline CDR1 reads MDHEN; CDR2 reads SYDVKM. This CDR3 contains 17 residues. The CDR3 coding sequence is TGTGCCAGCAGTTTTACGTTGGAGGCTAGCGCTCCCTACGAGCAGTACTTC. It translates to CASSFTLEASAPYEQYF.

This clone was seen a few times. The gene calls are TRBV7-6 and TRBJ1-1; D is uncertain. The CDR3 spans 15 residues. The germline CDR1 and CDR2 sequences are SGHVS and FNYEAQ. Trimming took off 0 bases at V and 5 bases at J, with 13 bases between the two ends. DNA for the CDR3: TGTGCCAGCAGCTTAGCCTCCGGAGCGAAAACTGAAGCTTTCTTT. It encodes CASSLASGAKTEAFF.

The CDR3 loop reads CASISTWDRYPKGETQYF. CDR3 DNA sequence: TGTGCCAGCATTTCCACTTGGGACAGGTATCCGAAGGGGGAGACCCAGTACTTC. This chain joins TRBV2 and TRBJ2-5; 8 bases align to TRBD1. The V gene end was trimmed by 7 bases and the J gene end by 5 bases; junction bases not matched to a gene: 21. Germline CDR1 and CDR2: SNHLY and FYNNEI. The CDR3 is 18 residues long. The full variable domain, completed using reference TRBV2 and TRBJ2-5, is EPEVTQTPSHQVTQMGQEVILRCVPISNHLYFYWYRQILGQKVEFLVSFYNNEISEKSEIFDDQFSVERPDGSNFTLKIRSTKLEDSAMYFCASISTWDRYPKGETQYFGPGTRLLVL.

J is TRBJ2-1 and V is TRBV21-1; the DNA was not compared with TRBD2, the D call given in the table. TRBV21-1 is an annotated pseudogene. The CDR3 runs to 17 residues. The CDR3 region is CASSKARTGGAYNEQFF. CDR3 nucleotide sequence: TGTGCCAGCAGCAAAGCGCGGACGGGAGGGGCCTACAATGAGCAGTTCTTC.

The chain is built from TRBV15 and TRBJ2-5, with 8 bases that match TRBD2. Germline V lookup: CDR1 LNHNV, CDR2 YYDKDF (reference sequence). The CDR3 loop spans 15 amino acids. V was pared by 1 base and J by 5 bases, with 6 bases of the junction left unmatched. The chain's CDR3 is CATSRGSGSVETQYF. In nucleotides, the CDR3 is TGTGCCACCAGCAGAGGAAGCGGGAGTGTCGAGACCCAGTACTTC.

The V and J genes are TRBV27 and TRBJ2-1, with 7 positions matching TRBD1. Unmatched junction bases numbered 14, after V lost 8 bases and J lost 10 bases. Germline lookup yields CDR1 MNHEY and CDR2 SMNVEV (reference sequence). This CDR3 comprises 14 residues. The CDR3 is CASRTGVRGSEQFF. The CDR3 DNA follows: TGTGCCAGCCGTACAGGGGTCAGGGGATCCGAGCAGTTCTTC.

The chain joins TRBV11-3 to TRBJ2-2, with 8 positions matching TRBD1. The CDR3 contains 16 residues. Germline CDR1 is SGHNT and CDR2 is YENEEA. V lost 2 bases to trimming and J lost 4 bases; unmatched junction nucleotides: 6. CDR3 nucleotides: TGTGCCAGCAGCTTACCCGGACAGGGTATCACCGGGGAGCTGTTTTTT. Protein product: CASSLPGQGITGELFF. Full variable domain (remainder filled in from reference TRBV11-3 and TRBJ2-2): EAGVVQSPRYKIIEKKQPVAFWCNPISGHNTLYWYLQNLGQGPELLIRYENEEAVDDSQLPKDRFSAERLKGVDSTLKIQPAELGDSAVYLCASSLPGQGITGELFFGEGSRLTVL.

This sequence joins TRBV5-5 and TRBJ1-2; D is possibly TRBD1 (6 bases). V shed 2 bases and J shed 4 bases, with 15 bases lying between them. This CDR3 has 15 residues. The germline V gene has CDR1 SGHKS and CDR2 YYEKEE (reference sequence). As DNA, the CDR3 is TGTGCCAGCAGCTTAACGGACAGACTATTCTATGGCTACACCTTC. Its protein product is CASSLTDRLFYGYTF.

The chain couples TRBV12-5 to TRBJ2-7, with D possibly matching TRBD2 (6 bases). Germline loops: CDR1 LGHNT, CDR2 FRNRAP. V shed 6 bases and J shed 0 bases, with 12 bases lying between them. The CDR3 contains 14 residues. This CDR3 is CASGKDGSSYEQYF. In DNA, the CDR3 is TGTGCTAGTGGCAAAGACGGGAGCTCCTACGAGCAGTACTTC.

The rearrangement links TRBV7-9 to TRBJ1-5, with 11 positions matching TRBD1. Germline CDR1 is SEHNR and CDR2 is FQNEAQ (reference sequence). V lost 5 bases, J lost 4 bases, and 7 bases stayed unmatched. There are 16 residues in the CDR3. DNA for the CDR3: TGTGCCAGCAGCCCGGGGGACAGGGGGAGAAATCAGCCCCAGCATTTT. This gives the protein CASSPGDRGRNQPQHF.

The V and J genes are TRBV4-2 and TRBJ2-1; the match to TRBD2 covers 13 bases. The V segment lost 4 bases and the J segment 9 bases; nucleotides outside the gene matches: 6. This CDR3 is built from 15 residues. From germline, CDR1 is LGHNA and CDR2 YNFKEQ. In DNA, the CDR3 is TGTGCCAGCAGCCCCCTACTAGCGGGAGGGGTTGAGCAGTTCTTC. It translates to CASSPLLAGGVEQFF.

This clone turned up a few times. Here the CDR3 reads CASSQGGLANYGYTF. The CDR3 DNA reads TGTGCCAGCAGTCAGGGGGGGTTAGCTAACTATGGCTACACCTTC. This chain joins TRBV6-6 and TRBJ1-2, with 7 bases that match TRBD1. V lost 5 bases, J lost 0 bases, and 6 bases stayed unmatched. This CDR3 is 15 amino acids long. Per the germline V gene, CDR1 is MNHNY and CDR2 is SVGAGI (reference sequence).

This clone was recorded only once. This chain links TRBV6-5 with TRBJ2-7, with D perhaps TRBD1 (6 bases). Trimming cost V 4 bases and J 6 bases, with 13 bases left between them. Per germline, CDR1 MNHEY and CDR2 SVGAGI. There are 13 residues in the CDR3. The CDR3 bases are TGTGCCAGCAGTTCCGGGTCCAGGGGCGAGCAGTACTTC. Its translation: CASSSGSRGEQYF.

This clone appeared a single time. V usage is TRBV5-4 and J usage is TRBJ2-7, with 8 nucleotides matching TRBD1. Trimming took 0 bases from V and 5 from J; bases not matched to a gene: 10. The CDR3 consists of 16 residues. Germline V gives CDR1 SGHNT, CDR2 YYREEE (reference sequence). The CDR3 reads CASSLEPETGVDEQYF. The DNA for the CDR3 is TGTGCCAGCAGCTTGGAGCCCGAGACAGGGGTCGACGAGCAGTACTTC.

The rearrangement joins TRBV5-6 to TRBJ2-7; 9 bases fit TRBD1. The CDR3 is 14 residues long. Germline V gene data show CDR1 as SGHDT and CDR2 as YYEEEE. V shed 2 bases and J 1 base; nucleotides not matched to a gene: 1. The CDR3 nucleotides are TGTGCCAGCAGCTTTGGACAGGGGTCCTACGAGCAGTACTTC. It specifies CASSFGQGSYEQYF.